One and the same sample provided the 9 T cell receptor beta chains below, sequenced in a study of blood T cell repertoires in COVID-19. TCRdb's table, derived via immunoSEQ multiplex PCR, lists solely in-frame clones and lacks some. The data show 130,000 or so clones, 88% seen once. The sample comprised peripheral blood. The receptors come from a human donor with COVID-19, enrolled during active disease. The donor label of this sample is uncertain.

This clone was recorded a few times. This chain links TRBV20-1 with TRBJ1-2, with 7 nucleotides matching TRBD1. The germline V gene encodes CDR1 DFQATT and CDR2 SNEGSKA (reference sequence). Trimming took 6 bases from V and 8 from J; bases not matched to a gene: 6. This CDR3 has 11 amino acids. CDR3 amino acids: CSATGVLGYTF. The CDR3 region has the DNA TGCAGTGCAACAGGGGTTTTAGGCTACACCTTC.

V gene TRBV24-1 combines with J gene TRBJ1-6; D is uncertain. V was shortened by 1 base and J by 1 base, with 19 bases between the two germline ends. Germline V gene sequence: CDR1 KGHDR, CDR2 SFDVKD. The CDR3 runs to 20 residues. CDR3 residues: CATSDFSLRGRRSYNSPLHF. CDR3 nucleotide sequence: TGTGCCACCAGTGATTTTTCCCTCCGCGGGCGGAGGTCCTATAATTCACCCCTCCACTTT.

This clone was detected only a few times. The rearrangement links TRBV3-1 (or the pseudogene TRBV3-2) to TRBJ1-4; 9 bases line up with TRBD1. J gave up 6 bases and V 5 bases, and 10 bases lay outside the gene matches. CDR1 and CDR2 (germline): LGHDT, YNNKEL (reference sequence). CDR3 length equals 16 residues. For the CDR3, the DNA is TGTGCCAGCAGCACCCGGACAGGGGATGCAGATGAAAAACTGTTTTTT. Translated, it gives CASSTRTGDADEKLFF.

This sequence joins TRBV9 and TRBJ1-2; TRBD1 aligns across 7 bases. The CDR3 is 17 residues long. V shed 3 bases and J 4 bases; nucleotides not matched to a gene: 15. Looked up from germline, CDR1 is SGDLS and CDR2 is YYNGEE. CDR3 DNA: TGTGCCAGCAGCGGGGGGCGGGACAGCCAGACTCTCTATGGCTACACCTTC. It translates to CASSGGRDSQTLYGYTF.

V gene TRBV7-6 combines with J gene TRBJ2-7; maybe TRBD1 (5 bases). This CDR3 is built from 13 residues. The germline CDR1 and CDR2 sequences are SGHVS and FNYEAQ. V shed 6 bases and J shed 7 bases, with 16 bases lying between them. CDR3 loop: CASSYTDSSEQYF. DNA for the CDR3: TGTGCCAGCAGTTATACAGACAGTAGTGAGCAGTACTTC.

The rearrangement uses TRBV19 and TRBJ2-1; the match to TRBD2 covers 8 bases. There are 15 residues in the CDR3. Germline V gene data show CDR1 as LNHDA and CDR2 as SQIVND (reference sequence). V shed 0 bases and J 8 bases; nucleotides not matched to a gene: 6. CDR3 sequence (DNA): TGTGCCAGTAGTATAGAAGGGACTAGAGCCGATGAGCAGTTCTTC. Amino acid sequence: CASSIEGTRADEQFF.

This clone showed up just once. The chain has TRBV27 and TRBJ1-2; D remains ambiguous. Trimming cost V 5 bases and J 8 bases, with 18 bases left between them. Germline lookup yields CDR1 MNHEY and CDR2 SMNVEV (reference sequence). The CDR3 loop spans 14 amino acids. The CDR3: CASSPLGRKTGYTF. The DNA for the CDR3 is TGTGCCAGCAGTCCGCTGGGGAGAAAGACGGGCTACACCTTC.

The chain recombines TRBV19 with TRBJ1-2; TRBD1 is a possible D gene (6 bases). Per germline, CDR1 LNHDA and CDR2 SQIVND (reference sequence). The V end lost 2 bases, the J end lost 4 bases, and 8 bases lay between the germline ends. CDR3 length: 13 amino acids. CDR3 in DNA: TGTGCCAGTAGTATACGGACAGCCTATGGCTACACCTTC. The encoded protein is CASSIRTAYGYTF. The complete variable domain, with remaining parts taken from reference TRBV19 and TRBJ1-2, reads DGGITQSPKYLFRKEGQNVTLSCEQNLNHDAMYWYRQDPGQGLRLIYYSQIVNDFQKGDIAEGYSVSREKKESFPLTVTSAQKNPTAFYLCASSIRTAYGYTFGSGTRLTVV.

This clone was counted once. This chain connects TRBV5-6 to TRBJ2-5; D remains unclear. V was cut by 0 bases and J by 9 bases, with 15 bases left in between. This CDR3 is built from 14 residues. Germline V CDR1 and CDR2: SGHDT, YYEEEE. The CDR3 reads CASSLGGQPWAQYF. The CDR3 nucleotides are TGTGCCAGCAGCTTGGGCGGCCAACCCTGGGCCCAGTACTTC.